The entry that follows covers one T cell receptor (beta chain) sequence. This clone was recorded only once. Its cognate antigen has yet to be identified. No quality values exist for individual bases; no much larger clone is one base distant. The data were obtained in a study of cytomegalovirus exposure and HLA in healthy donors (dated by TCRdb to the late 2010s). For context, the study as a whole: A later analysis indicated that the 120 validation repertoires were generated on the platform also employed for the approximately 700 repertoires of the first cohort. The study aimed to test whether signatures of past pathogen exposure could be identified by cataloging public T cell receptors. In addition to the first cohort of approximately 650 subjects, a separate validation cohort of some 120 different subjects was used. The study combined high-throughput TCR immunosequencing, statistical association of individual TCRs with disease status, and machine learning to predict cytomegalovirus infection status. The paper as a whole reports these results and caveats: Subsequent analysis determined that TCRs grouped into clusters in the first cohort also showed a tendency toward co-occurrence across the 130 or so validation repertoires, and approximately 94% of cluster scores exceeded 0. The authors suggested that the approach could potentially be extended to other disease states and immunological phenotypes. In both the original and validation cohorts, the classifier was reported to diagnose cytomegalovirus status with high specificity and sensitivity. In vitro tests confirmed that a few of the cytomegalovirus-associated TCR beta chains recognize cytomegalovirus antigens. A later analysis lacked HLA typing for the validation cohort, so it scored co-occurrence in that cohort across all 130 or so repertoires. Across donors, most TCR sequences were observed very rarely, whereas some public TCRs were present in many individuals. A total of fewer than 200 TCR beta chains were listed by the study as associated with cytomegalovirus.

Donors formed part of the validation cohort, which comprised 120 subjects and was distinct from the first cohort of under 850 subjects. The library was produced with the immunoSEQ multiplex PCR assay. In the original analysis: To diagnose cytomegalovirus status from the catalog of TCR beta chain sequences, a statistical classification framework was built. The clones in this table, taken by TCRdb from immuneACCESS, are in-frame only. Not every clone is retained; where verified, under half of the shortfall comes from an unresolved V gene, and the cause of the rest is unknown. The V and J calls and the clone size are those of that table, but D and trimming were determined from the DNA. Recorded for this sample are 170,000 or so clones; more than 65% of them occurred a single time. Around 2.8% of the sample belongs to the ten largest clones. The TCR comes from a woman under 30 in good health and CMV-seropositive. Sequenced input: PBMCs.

The DNA sequence reads TGTGCCAGCTCAGTGAGGAACTATGGCTACACCTTC. Translated, this is CASSVRNYGYTF. The chain was built from TRBV5-6 and TRBJ1-2, with the D gene uncertain. The trim is 7 bases for V and 2 bases for J, with a gap of 9 bases between the germline ends. The CDR3 goes from the cysteine to the phenylalanine over 12 residues. Here the CDR3 DNA is all that survives: 36 bases in frame from base 1. Looking up the germline V gene yields CDR1 SGHDT and CDR2 YYEEEE.